A selection of T cell receptor beta chains follows, all from one sample in a study of T cell responses to AZD1222 COVID-19 vaccine. Libraries were prepared by immunoSEQ multiplex PCR; TCRdb keeps only in-frame clonotypes and omits some of them. The sample lists tens of thousands of clones; approximately 86% were seen once. Here the sequenced sample was peripheral blood, taken on day 0 of MenACWY control vaccination. All receptors derive from an adult in good health. CDR3s include the opening cysteine and the closing phenylalanine or tryptophan. Each record gives: D gene, V gene, clone size, J gene, CDR3 protein, CDR3 DNA. The D gene is left open where the match is weak. The size entry is marked missing in some rows and otherwise reads once, few, many or a size class.

>TRBD2|TRBV7-9|once|TRBJ2-1
CASSSLSGGVYNEQFF
TGTGCCAGCAGCTCATTAAGCGGGGGGGTTTACAATGAGCAGTTCTTC
>TRBD1|TRBV6-5|-|TRBJ2-5
CASSPRRTGGETQYF
TGTGCCAGCAGCCCCCGTCGGACAGGGGGAGAGACCCAGTACTTC
>-|TRBV7-2|-|TRBJ2-1
CASVLSWAAPTITKNEQFF
TGTGCCAGCGTTCTTAGTTGGGCCGCCCCTACTATTACGAAGAATGAGCAGTTCTTC
>TRBD2|TRBV7-9|once|TRBJ2-5
CASSLGTSGDQETQYF
TGTGCCAGCAGCCTAGGGACTAGCGGGGACCAAGAGACCCAGTACTTC
>TRBD1|TRBV4-3|-|TRBJ1-2
CASSQEVGTGGRYGYTF
TGCGCCAGCAGCCAAGAGGTCGGTACAGGGGGCCGCTATGGCTACACCTTC
>TRBD1|TRBV11-2|-|TRBJ2-5
CASSGQGWGQETQYF
TGTGCCAGCAGCGGACAGGGATGGGGGCAAGAGACCCAGTACTTC
>-|TRBV11-3|-|TRBJ1-2
CASSPGAHYGYTF
TGTGCCAGCAGCCCGGGGGCACACTATGGCTACACCTTC
>-|TRBV9|once|TRBJ2-1
CASSVLEGRTGNTPYNEQFF
TGTGCCAGCAGCGTCCTTGAGGGGCGAACAGGTAACACTCCTTACAATGAGCAGTTCTTC
>-|TRBV30|-|TRBJ1-5
CAWSYGPRQPQHF
TGTGCCTGGAGTTATGGACCTCGTCAGCCCCAGCATTTT
>-|TRBV18|-|TRBJ2-2
CASSPGPSEAGELFF
TGTGCCAGCTCACCCGGCCCCTCTGAGGCCGGGGAGCTGTTTTTT
>-|TRBV2|-|TRBJ1-1
CASLVGRGDTEAFF
TGTGCCAGCCTTGTGGGGAGAGGGGACACTGAAGCTTTCTTT
>-|TRBV7-2|-|TRBJ2-3
CASSPRGVNGKNTQYF
TGTGCCAGCAGCCCCCGCGGAGTTAATGGGAAGAATACGCAGTATTTT
>TRBD1|TRBV5-1|-|TRBJ1-4
CASSSGPGGKKLFF
TGCGCCAGCAGCTCCGGCCCAGGGGGTAAAAAACTGTTTTTT
>-|TRBV9|-|TRBJ2-6
CASSAQTRRAGANVLTF
TGTGCCAGCAGCGCTCAAACGAGACGGGCTGGGGCCAACGTCCTGACTTTC
>-|TRBV6-1|-|TRBJ1-3
CASSVTGGASTGNTIYF
TGTGCCAGCAGTGTCACGGGTGGGGCGTCAACTGGAAACACCATATATTTT
>TRBD2|TRBV6-4|-|TRBJ2-1
CASRPGLAGGSNEQFF
TGTGCCAGCAGACCCGGACTAGCGGGGGGCAGCAATGAGCAGTTCTTC
>-|TRBV19|-|TRBJ1-1
CASSVTVNTEAFF
TGTGCCAGTAGTGTTACAGTGAACACTGAAGCTTTCTTT
>-|TRBV15|-|TRBJ1-2
CATSRDLGNYGYTF
TGTGCCACCAGCAGAGATCTCGGGAACTATGGCTACACCTTC
>TRBD1|TRBV18|-|TRBJ1-2
CASSPGQGVDYGYTF
TGTGCCAGCTCACCCGGGCAGGGGGTGGACTATGGCTACACCTTC
>-|TRBV30|-|TRBJ1-4
CAWTLGGRNEKLFF
TGTGCCTGGACCCTAGGGGGACGTAATGAAAAACTGTTTTTT
>TRBD1|TRBV5-6|once|TRBJ2-7
CASSLGFGGYPGGEQYF
TGTGCCAGCAGCCTGGGTTTTGGGGGCTACCCAGGGGGCGAGCAGTACTTC
>-|TRBV27|-|TRBJ1-1
CASSFTVGTEAFF
TGTGCCAGCAGTTTCACGGTGGGCACTGAAGCTTTCTTT
>-|TRBV6-5|-|TRBJ1-1
CASSYSSPNTEAFF
TGTGCCAGCAGTTACTCATCCCCGAACACTGAAGCTTTCTTT
>TRBD2|TRBV9|-|TRBJ2-2
CASSVATTRGGADGELFF
TGTGCCAGCAGCGTAGCTACAACCCGCGGGGGGGCAGACGGGGAGCTGTTTTTT
>TRBD2|TRBV9|once|TRBJ2-2
CASSDSPGGGITGELFF
TGTGCCAGCAGCGACTCGCCCGGCGGGGGTATCACCGGGGAGCTGTTTTTT
>-|TRBV13|-|TRBJ1-1
CASGTVNTEAFF
TGTGCCAGCGGAACGGTGAACACTGAAGCTTTCTTT
>TRBD1|TRBV6-1|-|TRBJ1-2
CASSEAGGGGYTF
TGTGCCAGCAGTGAGGCAGGGGGCGGGGGCTACACCTTC
>-|TRBV19|-|TRBJ1-2
CASRAGDGYTF
TGTGCCAGTAGAGCAGGGGATGGCTACACCTTC
>-|TRBV2|-|TRBJ1-5
CASSGQGRNQPQHF
TGTGCCAGCAGTGGGCAGGGGCGTAATCAGCCCCAGCATTTT
>-|TRBV12-3/TRBV12-4|few|TRBJ1-2
CASRRGAGYGYTF
TGTGCCAGCCGACGTGGGGCTGGCTATGGCTACACCTTC
>-|TRBV6-5|-|TRBJ1-2
CASSGDVYGYTF
TGTGCCAGCTCAGGGGATGTCTATGGCTACACCTTC
>TRBD2|TRBV5-1|once|TRBJ2-1
CASSMGLEYNEQFF
TGCGCCAGCAGCATGGGACTAGAGTACAATGAGCAGTTCTTC
>-|TRBV6-5|-|TRBJ1-2
CASSASWGSYGYTF
TGTGCCAGCAGCGCCTCTTGGGGATCCTATGGCTACACCTTC
>-|TRBV2|-|TRBJ1-4
CASSDNPVRNNEKLFF
TGTGCCAGCAGTGACAATCCGGTTCGGAATAATGAAAAACTGTTTTTT
>-|TRBV19|-|TRBJ2-7
CASSDTYEQYF
TGTGCCAGTAGTGACACCTACGAGCAGTACTTC
>-|TRBV5-1|-|TRBJ2-2
CASYEGTNVELFF
TGCGCCAGCTACGAAGGGACCAACGTAGAGCTGTTTTTT
>TRBD2|TRBV4-3|-|TRBJ2-3
CASSPGVAGGSTDTQYF
TGCGCCAGCAGCCCGGGAGTAGCGGGGGGTAGCACAGATACGCAGTATTTT
>-|TRBV11-2|-|TRBJ2-3
CASSLDHSTDTQYF
TGTGCCAGCAGCTTAGATCATAGCACAGATACGCAGTATTTT
>-|TRBV10-1|-|TRBJ2-2
CASRGSGVEAGELFF
TGCGCCAGCAGGGGTTCGGGGGTCGAGGCCGGGGAGCTGTTTTTT
>TRBD2|TRBV9|once|TRBJ2-1
CASSVASAGSYNEQFF
TGTGCCAGCAGCGTAGCATCAGCGGGGTCCTACAATGAGCAGTTCTTC
>-|TRBV7-9|-|TRBJ2-3
CASSLAGGPVDTQYF
TGTGCCAGCAGCTTAGCGGGGGGACCGGTAGATACGCAGTATTTT
>-|TRBV7-9|few|TRBJ1-1
CASSFTGTNTEAFF
TGTGCCAGCAGCTTTACAGGGACCAACACTGAAGCTTTCTTT
>-|TRBV19|-|TRBJ1-5
CASSENSFQPQHF
TGTGCCAGTAGTGAAAACTCGTTTCAGCCCCAGCATTTT
>-|TRBV12-3/TRBV12-4|-|TRBJ1-2
CASSLGVNYGYTF
TGTGCCAGCAGTTTAGGTGTTAACTATGGCTACACCTTC
>-|TRBV5-5|-|TRBJ1-3
CASSFGGRGNTIYF
TGTGCCAGCAGCTTCGGGGGCAGGGGAAACACCATATATTTT
>TRBD1|TRBV3-1/TRBV3-2|once|TRBJ1-3
CASSQTGGGGNTIYF
TGTGCCAGCAGCCAAACAGGGGGTGGTGGAAACACCATATATTTT
>TRBD1|TRBV3-1/TRBV3-2|-|TRBJ1-6
CASSQGQSLSLHF
TGTGCCAGCAGCCAGGGACAGAGTTTATCCCTCCACTTT
>-|TRBV10-3|-|TRBJ1-4
CAISESGSNEKLFF
TGTGCCATCAGTGAGTCAGGGAGTAATGAAAAACTGTTTTTT
>-|TRBV20-1|-|TRBJ1-2
CSARARLGYTF
TGCAGTGCTAGAGCTCGTTTAGGCTACACCTTC
>TRBD1|TRBV27|-|TRBJ1-1
CASSTNRGHTEAFF
TGTGCCAGCAGTACCAACAGGGGGCACACTGAAGCTTTCTTT
>-|TRBV11-2|-|TRBJ1-1
CASRPTDSAQYTEAFF
TGTGCCAGCAGGCCGACGGATTCAGCCCAATACACTGAAGCTTTCTTT
>TRBD2|TRBV7-8|-|TRBJ2-7
CASSYSGESSYEQYF
TGTGCCAGCAGCTACAGCGGGGAAAGCTCCTACGAGCAGTACTTC
>-|TRBV2|-|TRBJ1-1
CASSERGAGGTEAFF
TGTGCCAGCAGTGAAAGGGGGGCAGGTGGTACTGAAGCTTTCTTT
>-|TRBV18|-|TRBJ1-5
CASSREGNQPQHF
TGTGCCAGCTCTCGAGAGGGCAATCAGCCCCAGCATTTT
>-|TRBV5-1|-|TRBJ1-2
CASSLGTARDGYTF
TGCGCCAGCAGCTTGGGGACAGCTAGGGATGGCTACACCTTC